These 10 T cell receptor beta chains originate from one sample sequenced in a study of cytomegalovirus exposure and HLA in healthy donors. PCR amplification relied on 60 Vbeta primers (plus 13 Jbeta primers). Method: immunoSEQ multiplex PCR; TCRdb's copy keeps in-frame clones and lacks some. The sample has around 140,000 clones; 80% are singletons. The sequenced sample was PBMCs. The receptors were sampled from a man aged 35 to 55 in good health and CMV-seronegative.

Only a few counts were recorded for this clone. The chain links TRBV30 to TRBJ2-7; 9 bases line up with TRBD2. V lost 6 bases to trimming and J lost 4 bases; unmatched junction nucleotides: 7. The CDR3 has 13 amino acids. The germline gives CDR1 GTSNPN, CDR2 SVGIG (reference sequence). Here the CDR3 reads CACQAGGSYEQYF. The CDR3 DNA is TGTGCCTGTCAAGCGGGGGGCTCTTACGAGCAGTACTTC.

The chain recombines TRBV7-9 with TRBJ2-7, with 7 bases fitting TRBD1. Germline V lookup: CDR1 SEHNR, CDR2 FQNEAQ (reference sequence). Trimming took 3 bases from V and 5 from J; bases not matched to a gene: 10. CDR3 length equals 15 residues. This CDR3 is CASSFPLGQLNEQYF. CDR3 sequence (DNA): TGTGCCAGCAGCTTCCCTCTGGGACAGTTAAACGAGCAGTACTTC.

This chain links TRBV30 with TRBJ2-1, with TRBD2 as a possible D gene (5 bases). The germline CDR1 and CDR2 sequences are GTSNPN and SVGIG (reference sequence). CDR3 length: 13 amino acids. V was pared by 2 bases and J by 9 bases, with 14 bases between. The CDR3 DNA reads as TGTGCCTGGAGTAATTCCAACAGCGGTGAGCAGTTCTTC. Amino acids: CAWSNSNSGEQFF.

The genes are TRBV10-3 and TRBJ2-3, with 9 positions matching TRBD2. The V segment lost 0 bases and the J segment 1 base; nucleotides outside the gene matches: 11. The CDR3 totals 19 residues. Germline values: CDR1 ENHRY, CDR2 SYGVKD. The CDR3 region is CAISESWGVASGGTDTQYF. In DNA, the CDR3 is TGTGCCATCAGTGAGTCGTGGGGGGTAGCTAGCGGGGGCACAGATACGCAGTATTTT.

On this clone itself: Other DNA sequences of this sample code for an identical CDR3. The CDR3 sequence is CASSLERGSYQPQHF. DNA of the CDR3: TGTGCCAGCAGCTTAGAACGGGGGAGTTATCAGCCCCAGCATTTT. The rearrangement links TRBV7-8 to TRBJ1-5; perhaps TRBD1 as D (5 bases). Trimming left V 1 base short and J 5 bases short, with 12 bases between. The germline V gene has CDR1 SGHVS and CDR2 FQNEAQ. The CDR3 is made up of 15 amino acids.

J is TRBJ1-4 and V is TRBV5-1; the D gene is possibly TRBD1 (5 bases). This CDR3 spans 14 amino acids. Between the trimmed V and J ends, which lost 4 bases and 8 bases, there was a span of 15 bases. Looked up from germline, CDR1 is SGHRS and CDR2 is YFSETQ. This CDR3 is CASSLNRPKEKLFF. The CDR3 DNA sequence: TGCGCCAGCAGCCTGAACAGGCCGAAAGAAAAACTGTTTTTT. The variable domain in full, completed from reference TRBV5-1 and TRBJ1-4, reads KAGVTQTPRYLIKTRGQQVTLSCSPISGHRSVSWYQQTPGQGLQFLFEYFSETQRNKGNFPGRFSGRQFSNSRSEMNVSTLELGDSALYLCASSLNRPKEKLFFGSGTQLSVL.

The chain recombines TRBV7-7 with TRBJ2-2; 7 bases are shared with TRBD1. V lost 6 bases, J lost 4 bases, and 5 bases stayed unmatched. CDR1 is SSHAT, CDR2 FNYEAQ, per germline (reference sequence). The CDR3 has 14 residues. Written as DNA, the CDR3 is TGTGCCAGCAGTTTATCAGGGGGCACCGGGGAGCTGTTTTTT. It specifies CASSLSGGTGELFF.

This clone has only one observation. The chain is built from TRBV5-4 and TRBJ1-4; D gene ambiguous. V shed 0 bases and J shed 6 bases, with 18 bases lying between them. The CDR3 extends over 17 amino acids. Looked up from germline, CDR1 is SGHNT and CDR2 is YYREEE (reference sequence). The CDR3 nucleotides are TGTGCCAGCAGCTTGGCCGGCGATGGGTTCGGGTATGAAAAACTGTTTTTT. Protein: CASSLAGDGFGYEKLFF.

The J gene is TRBJ1-2, the V gene TRBV7-2, with D uncertain. The germline V gene has CDR1 SGHTA and CDR2 FQGNSA. V lost 1 base, J lost 7 bases, and 13 bases lay in between. The CDR3 covers 14 residues. DNA for the CDR3: TGTGCCAGCAGCTTAGGGGCGGGATTAATTGGCTACACCTTC. Its protein is CASSLGAGLIGYTF.

The rearrangement uses TRBV2 and TRBJ1-3, with unresolved D. CDR1 is SNHLY, CDR2 FYNNEI, per germline. The CDR3 loop spans 14 amino acids. Trimming cost V 8 bases and J 0 bases, with 11 bases left between them. This chain's CDR3 is CASAGQLSGNTIYF. In nucleotides, the CDR3 is TGTGCCAGCGCAGGCCAGCTCTCTGGAAACACCATATATTTT.